The T cell receptor beta chain under discussion was sequenced for a study of neurological immune-mediated disorders. The cDNA was generated by 5'RACE with 10-nucleotide random UMIs. Every sequencing run produced over 180 million TCR-beta sequences that came from 15-18 subjects. One entry per CDR3 protein, called by TCRdb with MiXCR from the 5' RACE reads. The table includes 39,000 or so distinct CDR3 sequences, nearly 5% detected once. Points from the study as a whole: There were no CDR3 amino acid sequences shared by expanded clones across subjects, a result suggesting private repertoires in all groups. Expansion of TCR clones was greatest in HTLV-1-associated myelopathy and smallest in multiple sclerosis, where it fell below that of healthy controls.

The V gene end was trimmed by 7 bases and the J gene end by 2 bases; junction bases not matched to a gene: 11. CDR1 and CDR2 from the germline V gene are SQVTM and ANQGSEA. The CDR3 loop spans 15 amino acids. This clonotype was counted ten times or more. Its antigen is undetermined. The clonotype originates from a man younger than 30 in good health. This chain links TRBV29-1 with TRBJ2-3; 8 positions match TRBD2. Sequenced material: CD4+ T cells from blood. CDR3 sequence (DNA): TGCAGCGCGGGGGGGGACCGAGGTTTCACAGATACGCAGTATTTT. It specifies CSAGGDRGFTDTQYF.